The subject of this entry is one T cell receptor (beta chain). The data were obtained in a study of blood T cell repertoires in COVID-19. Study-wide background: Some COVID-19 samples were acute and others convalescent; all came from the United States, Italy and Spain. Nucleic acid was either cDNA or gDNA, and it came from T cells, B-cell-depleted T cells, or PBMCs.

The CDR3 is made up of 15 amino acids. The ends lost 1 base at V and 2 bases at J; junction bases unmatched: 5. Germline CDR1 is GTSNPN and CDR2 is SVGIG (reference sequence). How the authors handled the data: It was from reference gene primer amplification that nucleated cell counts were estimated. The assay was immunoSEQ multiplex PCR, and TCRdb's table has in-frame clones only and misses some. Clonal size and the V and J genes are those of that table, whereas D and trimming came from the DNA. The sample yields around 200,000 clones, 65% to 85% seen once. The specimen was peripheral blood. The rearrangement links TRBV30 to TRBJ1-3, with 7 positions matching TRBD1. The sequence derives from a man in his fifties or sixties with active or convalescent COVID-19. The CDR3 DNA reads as TGTGCCTGGAGTGCGGTTACAGGGGCTGGAAACACCATATATTTT. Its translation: CAWSAVTGAGNTIYF.